Sequencing of this T cell receptor beta chain was carried out in a study of regulatory T cells in long-lasting Graves disease. With iRepertoire HTBI primers and Arm-PCR of CDR3 regions, TCR beta libraries were built. TCRdb ran MiXCR on the multiplex PCR reads and lists one entry per CDR3 protein. In the table there are 360,000 or so distinct CDR3 sequences, 15% to 20% of which are singletons. This clonotype has more than one count but fewer than ten. Time point here: newly diagnosed GD, antithyroid drugs for less than 3 months. Extracted PBMC RNA gave rise to the TCR library. Investigators report Graves' disease was diagnosed under American Thyroid Association guidelines. This CDR3 is 14 amino acids long. The junction had 8 bases not matched to a gene; V was cut back by 6 bases and J by 9 bases. The germline V gene has CDR1 MNHNS and CDR2 SASEGT. This sample also belongs to another study, concerning T cells in Graves' hyperthyroidism and ophthalmopathy. As reported in that work: Recently diagnosed hyperthyroidism of less than 2 months' duration affected patients aged 18 to 65.

The sequenced sample was peripheral blood mononuclear cells (PBMCs), obtained at new diagnosis, from a patient treated with antithyroid drugs. This chain joins TRBV6-1 and TRBJ2-1; TRBD1 aligns across 10 bases. The receptor comes from a woman between 18 and 30 years old with Graves disease. The CDR3 DNA is TGTGCCAGCAGGGGAGGACAGGGGGTACCTGAGCAGTTCTTC. Translating it yields CASRGGQGVPEQFF.